This T cell receptor beta chain was profiled in a study of CD8 T cells in ankylosing spondylitis. The CDR3 contains 17 residues. Germline V gene data show CDR1 as MNHNS and CDR2 as SASEGT. The V and J ends lost 1 base and 0 bases, in that order; junction bases with no gene match: 8. Broader study findings: Apparently characteristic of ankylosing spondylitis blood was a TCR beta motif (roughly 8 highly homologous variants). Relatively scarce in peripheral blood, disease-linked clones were CD8+. Reports of some motif variants in reactive arthritis synovial fluid and blood predate this one. According to the report, clones linked to the disease were significantly enriched in matched synovial fluid samples taken from ankylosing spondylitis patients.

The authors made TCR beta libraries by quantitative 5'-RACE with molecular barcodes. MiXCR was run by TCRdb on the 5' RACE reads, yielding one entry per CDR3 protein. The sample yields approximately 540,000 distinct CDR3 sequences, about 13% seen once. This clonotype showed up just once. The antigen is unknown. The sequence derives from a male donor with ankylosing spondylitis. The rearrangement uses TRBV6-1 and TRBJ2-5; 7 bases are shared with TRBD2. Sequenced: blood, either unsorted or a sorted T cell fraction (not recorded which). The CDR3 loop reads CASSEEGSGTYQETQYF. CDR3 coding DNA: TGTGCCAGCAGTGAAGAAGGGAGCGGGACGTACCAAGAGACCCAGTACTTC.